This TCR beta chain was observed in a study of T-cell reconstitution after alpha-beta-depleted transplantation in children. This clonotype was observed a handful of times. Library preparation (for TCRbeta) was performed with unique molecular identifiers. TCRdb reanalysed the PCR reads using MiXCR and keeps one entry per CDR3 protein. The table has about 610,000 distinct CDR3 sequences, 20% to 30% seen once. The CDR3 sequence is 13 residues long. Germline values: CDR1 LGHNA, CDR2 YNFKEQ. After removal of 5 bases from V and 14 bases from J, the junction contained 13 bases not matched to a gene. This material consisted of PBMCs, taken before TCRalphabeta/CD19-depleted stem cell transplant. V usage is TRBV4-2 and J usage is TRBJ2-3; 7 bases agree with TRBD2. The TCR was taken from a boy younger than two with Wiskott-Aldrich syndrome, due to receive a stem cell transplant. The CDR3 protein is CASSTQLAGAPYF. CDR3 nucleotide sequence: TGTGCCAGCAGCACGCAGTTGGCGGGAGCCCCGTATTTT.